Shown below are 22 T cell receptor beta chains from a single sample sequenced in a study of CD8 T cells in ankylosing spondylitis. TCRdb re-called the 5' RACE reads through MiXCR, storing one row per CDR3 protein. The sample includes some 350,000 distinct CDR3 sequences, roughly 14% of them seen just once. The sequenced sample consisted of blood, either unsorted or a sorted T cell fraction (not recorded which). Every receptor here comes from a male donor with ankylosing spondylitis or in good health (not recorded which).

The chain carries TRBV5-1 and TRBJ1-2; 9 bases fit TRBD1. Per germline, CDR1 SGHRS and CDR2 YFSETQ. J gave up 5 bases and V 0 bases, and 8 bases lay outside the gene matches. The CDR3 runs to 16 residues. The CDR3 DNA sequence: TGCGCCAGCAGCTTGGCCCAGGGACAGGGTTCTTATGGCTACACCTTC. Protein product: CASSLAQGQGSYGYTF.

This clonotype was detected ten times or more. The V and J genes are TRBV14 and TRBJ1-1, with D uncertain. Germline V CDR1 and CDR2: SGHDN, FVKESK. CDR3 length: 13 residues. The V and J ends lost 4 bases and 4 bases respectively, with 10 bases between them. CDR3 residues: CASSRSRSTEAFF. DNA of the CDR3: TGTGCCAGCAGCCGATCCAGGTCCACTGAAGCTTTCTTT.

The chain couples TRBV7-9 to TRBJ2-3; 8 bases align to TRBD2. CDR1 SEHNR and CDR2 FQNEAQ come from the germline V gene (reference sequence). The V gene end was trimmed by 2 bases and the J gene end by 4 bases; junction bases not matched to a gene: 8. The CDR3 is made up of 16 amino acids. CDR3 residues: CASSLRSGGFPDTQYF. DNA of the CDR3: TGTGCCAGCAGCTTACGTTCGGGAGGGTTCCCAGATACGCAGTATTTT.

The chain has TRBV4-1 and TRBJ2-5; D tentatively fits TRBD1 or TRBD2 (5 bases each). The V end was cut by 3 bases, the J end by 4 bases, with 21 bases between. Germline values: CDR1 MGHRA, CDR2 YSYEKL. The CDR3 covers 17 residues. Here the CDR3 DNA reads TGCGCCAGCAGCCACATCGGTCGAGCCGGGGCGGGAGAGACCCAGTACTTC. It specifies CASSHIGRAGAGETQYF.

The V and J genes are TRBV7-7 and TRBJ2-1, with 7 bases fitting TRBD2. This CDR3 is built from 15 residues. The ends lost 6 bases at V and 5 bases at J; junction bases unmatched: 10. Germline V gene data show CDR1 as SSHAT and CDR2 as FNYEAQ (reference sequence). CDR3 coding DNA: TGTGCCAGCAGTCAAGGCCTAGCGGAAAACAATGAGCAGTTCTTC. This gives the protein CASSQGLAENNEQFF.

The J gene is TRBJ2-5, the V gene TRBV5-1; 12 bases line up with TRBD2. CDR1 SGHRS and CDR2 YFSETQ come from the germline V gene. V gave up 2 bases and J gave up 5 bases; unmatched junction bases: 7. The CDR3 covers 16 residues. CDR3 loop: CASSFQTSGSVETQYF. The CDR3 DNA follows: TGCGCCAGCAGCTTCCAGACTAGCGGGAGTGTGGAGACCCAGTACTTC. The full variable domain, completed using reference TRBV5-1 and TRBJ2-5, is KAGVTQTPRYLIKTRGQQVTLSCSPISGHRSVSWYQQTPGQGLQFLFEYFSETQRNKGNFPGRFSGRQFSNSRSEMNVSTLELGDSALYLCASSFQTSGSVETQYFGPGTRLLVL.

The sample holds many counts of this clonotype. This rearrangement joins TRBV29-1 to TRBJ1-1; 8 nucleotides match TRBD1. Germline assignment: CDR1 SQVTM and CDR2 ANQGSEA. J gave up 6 bases and V 4 bases, and 7 bases lay outside the gene matches. The CDR3 runs to 13 residues. The CDR3 bases are TGCAGCGTTGGCTGGGCAGGGGGCGCTGAAGCTTTCTTT. Its protein product is CSVGWAGGAEAFF.

This clonotype has a handful of counts. The rearrangement links TRBV3-1 to TRBJ2-7, with 9 positions matching TRBD1. Germline lookup yields CDR1 LGHDT and CDR2 YNNKEL (reference sequence). V lost 6 bases and J lost 4; bases outside the gene matches: 7. This CDR3 has 14 residues. In nucleotides, the CDR3 is TGTGCCAGCAGTTGGGGGACAGGGATTTACGAGCAGTACTTC. Its translation is CASSWGTGIYEQYF.

This clonotype was seen more than once but under ten times. V usage is TRBV29-1 and J usage is TRBJ1-2; 7 bases align to TRBD1. Trimming took 3 bases from V and 3 from J; bases not matched to a gene: 7. Germline V gene data show CDR1 as SQVTM and CDR2 as ANQGSEA. This CDR3 has 14 amino acids. The CDR3 sequence is CSVEKRQGDYGYTF. CDR3 DNA sequence: TGCAGCGTTGAGAAAAGGCAGGGGGACTATGGCTACACCTTC.

CDR3 in amino acids: CASSSRDVGIQYF. The CDR3 region has the DNA TGTGCCAGCAGTTCCAGGGATGTGGGCATTCAGTACTTC. The chain couples TRBV6-5 to TRBJ2-4; possibly TRBD1 for D (5 bases). CDR3 size: 13 residues. V was pared by 4 bases and J by 9 bases, with 13 bases between. Germline CDR1 MNHEY, CDR2 SVGAGI.

This clonotype was seen a few times. This chain links TRBV5-1 with TRBJ2-7; D gene uncertain. CDR3 length: 14 amino acids. The germline V gene encodes CDR1 SGHRS and CDR2 YFSETQ. Between the trimmed V and J ends, which lost 0 bases and 1 base, there was a span of 8 bases. The CDR3 DNA is TGCGCCAGCAGCTTGGAATCGATTTCCTACGAGCAGTACTTC. Its translation: CASSLESISYEQYF.

V and J are TRBV18 and TRBJ2-7; 9 bases are a match to TRBD1. This CDR3 has 15 residues. V lost 2 bases and J lost 6; bases outside the gene matches: 8. CDR1 KGHSH and CDR2 LQKENI come from the germline V gene. The CDR3 coding sequence is TGTGCCAGCTCACCAGGGGGACAGGGTACGGTCGAGCAGTACTTC. Translating gives CASSPGGQGTVEQYF.

The rearrangement links TRBV9 to TRBJ1-2, with 9 bases matching TRBD1. The length of the CDR3 is 14 residues. CDR1 is SGDLS, CDR2 YYNGEE, per germline. V gave up 5 bases and J gave up 3 bases; unmatched junction bases: 5. Here the CDR3 reads CASSPRTGDYGYTF. CDR3 coding DNA: TGTGCCAGCAGTCCTAGGACAGGGGACTATGGCTACACCTTC.

This clonotype was counted at least ten times. V is TRBV29-1 and J is TRBJ2-3; 7 nucleotides agree with TRBD2. V gave up 1 base and J gave up 3 bases; unmatched junction bases: 1. Germline V CDR1 and CDR2: SQVTM, ANQGSEA. The CDR3 runs to 13 residues. The CDR3 protein is CSVEGGGTDTQYF. CDR3 sequence (DNA): TGCAGCGTTGAAGGGGGGGGGACAGATACGCAGTATTTT.

J is TRBJ2-7 and V is TRBV27; TRBD1 agrees at 7 bases. CDR3 size: 13 residues. After removal of 6 bases from V and 2 bases from J, the junction contained 4 bases not matched to a gene. Germline lookup yields CDR1 MNHEY and CDR2 SMNVEV (reference sequence). Here the CDR3 reads CASRPGQTYEQYF. For the CDR3, the DNA is TGTGCCAGCAGACCGGGACAGACCTACGAGCAGTACTTC.

In its sample, this clonotype was seen a few times. The chain links TRBV4-1 to TRBJ2-3; possible D gene TRBD2, 5 bases. There are 17 residues in the CDR3. Germline lookup yields CDR1 MGHRA and CDR2 YSYEKL. Trimming stripped 1 base from V and 0 bases from J, with 14 bases between. For the CDR3, the DNA is TGCGCCAGCAGCCAAGGTCGTGCGGAGCGGAGCACAGATACGCAGTATTTT. Its translation: CASSQGRAERSTDTQYF.

This clonotype showed up just a few times. The J gene is TRBJ1-1, the V gene TRBV12-3 or TRBV12-4; TRBD1 aligns across 8 bases. J was trimmed by 1 base and V by 3 bases; bases with no gene match: 4. The CDR3 runs 15 residues. The CDR3 region is CASSFNGQGNTEAFF. DNA for the CDR3: TGTGCCAGCAGTTTCAATGGACAGGGGAACACTGAAGCTTTCTTT.

This clonotype has just a few counts. The chain links TRBV15 to TRBJ2-7; tentatively, D is TRBD2 (6 bases). V was pared by 2 bases and J by 9 bases, with 17 bases between. Germline assignment: CDR1 LNHNV and CDR2 YYDKDF (reference sequence). The CDR3 contains 14 residues. This CDR3 reads CATSRRGREYGQYF. The CDR3 DNA reads as TGTGCCACCAGCAGAAGAGGACGGGAGTATGGGCAGTACTTC.

This clonotype was counted only a few times. The CDR3 is CASSPGPGVKETQYF. CDR3 sequence (DNA): TGCGCCAGCAGCCCGGGGCCCGGTGTGAAAGAGACCCAGTACTTC. The gene calls are TRBV5-1 and TRBJ2-5; D may match TRBD1 or TRBD2 (5 bases each). V shed 4 bases and J shed 3 bases, with 16 bases lying between them. Germline CDR1 is SGHRS and CDR2 is YFSETQ. The CDR3 runs to 15 residues.

The rearrangement joins TRBV11-2 to TRBJ2-5; D not certain. The V gene's germline CDR1 is SGHAT and CDR2 FQNNGV. Between the trimmed V and J ends, which lost 5 bases and 4 bases, there was a span of 11 bases. The CDR3 runs to 13 residues. The CDR3 loop is CASSTDRVETQYF. DNA for the CDR3: TGTGCCAGCAGCACCGATCGGGTAGAGACCCAGTACTTC. Based on the CDR3 plus reference TRBV11-2 and TRBJ2-5, the full variable domain is EAGVAQSPRYKIIEKRQSVAFWCNPISGHATLYWYQQILGQGPKLLIQFQNNGVVDDSQLPKDRFSAERLKGVDSTLKIQPAKLEDSAVYLCASSTDRVETQYFGPGTRLLVL.

The sample holds many counts of this clonotype. The gene calls are TRBV12-3 or TRBV12-4 and TRBJ2-7; a weak D match, TRBD1 (6 bases). Deletions cut 6 bases from V and 5 bases from J, with 14 bases between. This CDR3 comprises 13 residues. DNA of the CDR3: TGTGCCAGCAGCCCTACAGGGTCGAACGAGCAGTACTTC. It yields the protein CASSPTGSNEQYF.

This clonotype was counted only a few times. The chain carries TRBV10-3 and TRBJ1-2, with 9 bases that match TRBD1. Germline-derived CDR1 and CDR2 are ENHRY and SYGVKD. CDR3 length equals 14 residues. The V segment lost 2 bases and the J segment 4 bases; nucleotides outside the gene matches: 2. CDR3 coding DNA: TGTGCCATCAGTGAGGGGACAGGGCCCTATGGCTACACCTTC. Translated, it gives CAISEGTGPYGYTF.